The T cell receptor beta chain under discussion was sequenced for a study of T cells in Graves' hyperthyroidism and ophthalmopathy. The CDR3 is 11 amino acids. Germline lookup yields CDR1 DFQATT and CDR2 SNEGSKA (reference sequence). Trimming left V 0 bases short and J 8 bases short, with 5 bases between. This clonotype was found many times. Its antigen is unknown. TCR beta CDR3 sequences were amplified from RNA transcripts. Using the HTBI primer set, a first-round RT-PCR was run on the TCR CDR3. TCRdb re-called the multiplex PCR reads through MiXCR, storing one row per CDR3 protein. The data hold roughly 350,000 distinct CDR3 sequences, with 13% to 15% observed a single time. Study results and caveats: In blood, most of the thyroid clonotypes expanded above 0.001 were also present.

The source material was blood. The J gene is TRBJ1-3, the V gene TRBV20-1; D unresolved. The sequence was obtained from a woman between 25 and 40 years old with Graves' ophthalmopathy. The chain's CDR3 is CSAREVDTIYF. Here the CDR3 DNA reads TGCAGTGCTAGAGAGGTGGACACCATATATTTT.